Listed here is a single T cell receptor beta chain. Antigen specificity is unknown. This record comes from a study of cytomegalovirus exposure and HLA in healthy donors. Vbeta (60) and Jbeta (13) primers were used in the PCR. Clones were sequenced by immunoSEQ multiplex PCR, and TCRdb holds only the in-frame ones, with some missing. The table for this sample gives about 47,000 clones. Trimming cost V 6 bases and J 0 bases, with 2 bases left between them. The CDR3 extends over 11 amino acids. In germline, CDR1 is MNHEY, CDR2 SVGAGI. Study findings and constraints: Other equally common chains were less clonally expanded than HLA-associated TCR beta chains, a later analysis showed. Being indistinguishable, some V segments were excluded, TRBV6-2 and TRBV6-3 among them. Productive rates of about 90% or about 30% were seen for most TCR beta V segments in an earlier analysis.

The rearrangement joins TRBV6-5 to TRBJ1-1; no reliable D call. The origin of this receptor is a male donor in good health and CMV-seronegative. Specimen: PBMCs. The CDR3 is CASSVNTEAFF. In nucleotides, the CDR3 is TGTGCCAGCAGCGTGAACACTGAAGCTTTCTTT.